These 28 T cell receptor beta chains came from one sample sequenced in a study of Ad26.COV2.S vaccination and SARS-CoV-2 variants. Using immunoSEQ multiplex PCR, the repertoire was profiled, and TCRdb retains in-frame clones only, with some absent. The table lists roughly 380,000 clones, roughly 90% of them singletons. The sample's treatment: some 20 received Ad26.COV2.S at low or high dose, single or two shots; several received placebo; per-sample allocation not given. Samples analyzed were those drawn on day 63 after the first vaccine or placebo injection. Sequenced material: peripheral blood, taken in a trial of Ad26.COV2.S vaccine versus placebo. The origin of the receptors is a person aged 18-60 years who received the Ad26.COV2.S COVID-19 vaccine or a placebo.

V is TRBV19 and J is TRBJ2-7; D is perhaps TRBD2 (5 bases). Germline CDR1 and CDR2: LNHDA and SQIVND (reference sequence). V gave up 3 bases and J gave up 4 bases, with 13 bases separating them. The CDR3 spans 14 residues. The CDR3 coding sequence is TGTGCCAGTAGTATGGGGATAGGGAGTTACGAGCAGTACTTC. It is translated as CASSMGIGSYEQYF.

This CDR3 is CASSLRGGTETQYF. The DNA for the CDR3 is TGTGCCAGCAGCCTACGGGGGGGGACAGAGACCCAGTACTTC. V gene TRBV2 combines with J gene TRBJ2-5, with 8 bases matching TRBD2. The CDR3 contains 14 residues. V was pared by 6 bases and J by 4 bases, with 7 bases of the junction left unmatched. Germline V gene sequence: CDR1 SNHLY, CDR2 FYNNEI.

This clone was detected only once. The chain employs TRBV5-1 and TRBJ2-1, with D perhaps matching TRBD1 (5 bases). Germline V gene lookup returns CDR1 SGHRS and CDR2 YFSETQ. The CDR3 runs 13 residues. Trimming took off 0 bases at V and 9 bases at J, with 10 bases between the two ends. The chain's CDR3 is CASSLVPQGEQFF. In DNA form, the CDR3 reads TGCGCCAGCAGCTTGGTCCCGCAGGGTGAGCAGTTCTTC. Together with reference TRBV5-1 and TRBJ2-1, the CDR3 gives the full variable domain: KAGVTQTPRYLIKTRGQQVTLSCSPISGHRSVSWYQQTPGQGLQFLFEYFSETQRNKGNFPGRFSGRQFSNSRSEMNVSTLELGDSALYLCASSLVPQGEQFFGPGTRLTVL.

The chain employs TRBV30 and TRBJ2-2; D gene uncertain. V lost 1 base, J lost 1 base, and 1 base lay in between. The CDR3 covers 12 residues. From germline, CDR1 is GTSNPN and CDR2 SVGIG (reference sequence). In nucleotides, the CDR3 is TGTGCCTGGAGTGAGAACACCGGGGAGCTGTTTTTT. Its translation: CAWSENTGELFF.

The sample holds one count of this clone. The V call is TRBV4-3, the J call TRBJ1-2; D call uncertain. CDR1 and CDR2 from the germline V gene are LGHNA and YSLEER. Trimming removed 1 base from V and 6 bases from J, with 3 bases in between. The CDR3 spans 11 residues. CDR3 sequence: CASSQGDGYTF. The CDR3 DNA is TGCGCCAGCAGCCAAGGGGATGGCTACACCTTC.

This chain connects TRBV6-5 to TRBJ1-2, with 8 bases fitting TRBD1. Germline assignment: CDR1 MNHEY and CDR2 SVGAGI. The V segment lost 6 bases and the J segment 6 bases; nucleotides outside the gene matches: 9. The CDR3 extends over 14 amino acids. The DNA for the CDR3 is TGTGCCAGCAGCAGGACAGGGATGAAAAATGGCTACACCTTC. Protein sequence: CASSRTGMKNGYTF.

The CDR3: CASSRDPLNYGYTF. CDR3 sequence (DNA): TGTGCCAGCAGCCGGGACCCCCTTAACTATGGCTACACCTTC. The rearrangement joins TRBV27 to TRBJ1-2, with D possibly being TRBD1 (5 bases). Germline CDR1 and CDR2: MNHEY and SMNVEV (reference sequence). The CDR3 totals 14 residues. V was shortened by 6 bases and J by 1 base, with 12 bases between the two germline ends.

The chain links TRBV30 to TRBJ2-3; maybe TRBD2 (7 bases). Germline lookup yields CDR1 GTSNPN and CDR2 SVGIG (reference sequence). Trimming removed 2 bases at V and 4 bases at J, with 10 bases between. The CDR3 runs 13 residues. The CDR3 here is CAWSTGGPDTQYF. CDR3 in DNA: TGTGCCTGGAGTACGGGGGGCCCAGATACGCAGTATTTT.

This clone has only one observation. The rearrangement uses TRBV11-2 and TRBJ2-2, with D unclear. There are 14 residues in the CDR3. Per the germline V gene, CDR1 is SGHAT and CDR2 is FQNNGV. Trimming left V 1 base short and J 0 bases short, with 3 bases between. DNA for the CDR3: TGTGCCAGCAGCTTAGGGCCGAACACCGGGGAGCTGTTTTTT. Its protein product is CASSLGPNTGELFF.

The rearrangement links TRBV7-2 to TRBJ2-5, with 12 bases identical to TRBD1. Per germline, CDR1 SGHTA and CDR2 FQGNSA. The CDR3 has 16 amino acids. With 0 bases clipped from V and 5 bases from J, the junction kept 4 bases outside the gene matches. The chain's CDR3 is CASSLALGTGGETQYF. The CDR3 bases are TGTGCCAGCAGCTTAGCCCTCGGGACAGGGGGCGAGACCCAGTACTTC.

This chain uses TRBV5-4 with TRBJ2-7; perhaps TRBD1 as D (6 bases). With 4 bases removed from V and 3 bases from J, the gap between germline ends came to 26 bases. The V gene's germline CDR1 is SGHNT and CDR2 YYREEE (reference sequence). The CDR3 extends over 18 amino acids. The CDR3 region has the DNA TGTGCCAGCAGCGGAACAGGGATGGGCCCAGTCTCGGGCTACGAGCAGTACTTC. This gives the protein CASSGTGMGPVSGYEQYF.

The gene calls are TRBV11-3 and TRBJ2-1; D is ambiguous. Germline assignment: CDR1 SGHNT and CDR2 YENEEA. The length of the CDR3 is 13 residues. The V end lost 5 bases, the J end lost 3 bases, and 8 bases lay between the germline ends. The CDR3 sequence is CASSPRSYNEQFF. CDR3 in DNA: TGTGCCAGCAGCCCCCGCAGCTACAATGAGCAGTTCTTC.

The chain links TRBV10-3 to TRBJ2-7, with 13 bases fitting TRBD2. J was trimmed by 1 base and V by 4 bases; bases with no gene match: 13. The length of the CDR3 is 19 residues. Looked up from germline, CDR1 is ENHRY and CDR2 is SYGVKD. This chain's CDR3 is CAISVPPGTSGARSYEQYF. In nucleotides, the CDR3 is TGTGCCATCAGTGTACCACCCGGGACTAGCGGGGCGAGATCCTACGAGCAGTACTTC.

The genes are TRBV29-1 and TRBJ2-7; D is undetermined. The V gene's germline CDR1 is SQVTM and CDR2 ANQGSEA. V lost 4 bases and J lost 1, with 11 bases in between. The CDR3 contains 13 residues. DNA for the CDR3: TGCAGCGTTGTGCCGGACGGATCCTACGAGCAGTACTTC. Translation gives CSVVPDGSYEQYF.

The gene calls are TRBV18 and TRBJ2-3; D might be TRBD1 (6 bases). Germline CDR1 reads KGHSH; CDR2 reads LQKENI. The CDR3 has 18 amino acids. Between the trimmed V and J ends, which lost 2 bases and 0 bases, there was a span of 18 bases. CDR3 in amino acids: CASSPRGLQGASTDTQYF. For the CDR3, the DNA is TGTGCCAGCTCACCAAGGGGCCTACAGGGAGCTAGCACAGATACGCAGTATTTT. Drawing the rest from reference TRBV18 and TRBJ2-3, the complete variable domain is NAGVMQNPRHLVRRRGQEARLRCSPMKGHSHVYWYRQLPEEGLKFMVYLQKENIIDESGMPKERFSAEFPKEGPSILRIQQVVRGDSAAYFCASSPRGLQGASTDTQYFGPGTRLTVL.

CDR3 DNA sequence: TGTGCCAGCAGCTTTAACAGTCGGGGCAGTTCACCCCTCCACTTT. Protein sequence: CASSFNSRGSSPLHF. The chain combines TRBV11-2 with TRBJ1-6; a possible D gene is TRBD1 (5 bases). This CDR3 spans 15 amino acids. The germline V gene encodes CDR1 SGHAT and CDR2 FQNNGV. The V and J ends lost 3 bases and 9 bases respectively, with 15 bases between them.

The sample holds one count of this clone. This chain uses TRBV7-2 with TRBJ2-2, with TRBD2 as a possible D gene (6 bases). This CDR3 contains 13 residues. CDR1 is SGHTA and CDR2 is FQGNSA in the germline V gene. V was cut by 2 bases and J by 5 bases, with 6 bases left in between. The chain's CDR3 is CASSLRGTGELFF. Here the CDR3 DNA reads TGTGCCAGCAGCTTACGGGGGACCGGGGAGCTGTTTTTT.

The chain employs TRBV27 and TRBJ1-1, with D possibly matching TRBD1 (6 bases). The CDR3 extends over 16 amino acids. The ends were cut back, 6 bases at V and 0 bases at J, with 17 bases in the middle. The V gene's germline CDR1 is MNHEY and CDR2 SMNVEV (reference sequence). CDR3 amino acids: CASSRRGGSLNTEAFF. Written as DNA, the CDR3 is TGTGCCAGCAGCCGACGCGGGGGCAGCCTGAACACTGAAGCTTTCTTT.

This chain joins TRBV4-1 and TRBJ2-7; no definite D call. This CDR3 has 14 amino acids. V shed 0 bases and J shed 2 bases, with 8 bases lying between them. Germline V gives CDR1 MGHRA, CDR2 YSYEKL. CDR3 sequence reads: CASSQDLYPYEQYF. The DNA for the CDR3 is TGCGCCAGCAGCCAAGATTTGTACCCCTACGAGCAGTACTTC.

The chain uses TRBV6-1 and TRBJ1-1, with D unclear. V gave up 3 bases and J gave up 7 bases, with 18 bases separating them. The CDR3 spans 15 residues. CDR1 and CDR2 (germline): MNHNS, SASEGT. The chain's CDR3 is CASSEDWGVKGEAFF. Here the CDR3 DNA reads TGTGCCAGCAGTGAGGATTGGGGTGTTAAAGGTGAAGCTTTCTTT.

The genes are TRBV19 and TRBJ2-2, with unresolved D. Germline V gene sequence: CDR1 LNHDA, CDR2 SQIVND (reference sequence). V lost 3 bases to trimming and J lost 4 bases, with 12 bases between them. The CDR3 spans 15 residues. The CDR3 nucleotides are TGTGCCAGTAGTATTTTTGGGAATCCCACCGGGGAGCTGTTTTTT. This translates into CASSIFGNPTGELFF.

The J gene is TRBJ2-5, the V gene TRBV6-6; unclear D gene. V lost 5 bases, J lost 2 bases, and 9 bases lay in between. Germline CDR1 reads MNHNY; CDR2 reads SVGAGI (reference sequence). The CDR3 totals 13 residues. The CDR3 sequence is CASSRAIQETQYF. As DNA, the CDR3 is TGTGCCAGCAGTAGGGCTATTCAAGAGACCCAGTACTTC.

Here the CDR3 DNA reads TGTGCCAGCAGCTCGGGATGGGGCGCTACAGATACGCAGTATTTT. This encodes CASSSGWGATDTQYF. V and J are TRBV7-8 and TRBJ2-3, with D perhaps being TRBD1 or TRBD2 (5 bases each). CDR3 length: 15 residues. Trimming removed 4 bases at V and 3 bases at J, with 14 bases between. Germline CDR1 SGHVS, CDR2 FQNEAQ.

CDR3 residues: CASSHRGNTEAFF. CDR3 sequence (DNA): TGTGCCAGCAGTCACAGGGGGAACACTGAAGCTTTCTTT. The rearrangement joins TRBV27 to TRBJ1-1, with 7 nucleotides matching TRBD1. This CDR3 is 13 amino acids long. The V gene's germline CDR1 is MNHEY and CDR2 SMNVEV (reference sequence). Unmatched junction bases numbered 1, after V lost 5 bases and J lost 1 base.

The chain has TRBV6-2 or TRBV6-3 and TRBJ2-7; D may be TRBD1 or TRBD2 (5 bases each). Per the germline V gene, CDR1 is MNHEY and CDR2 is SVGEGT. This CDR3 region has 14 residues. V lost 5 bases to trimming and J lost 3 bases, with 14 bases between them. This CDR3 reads CASSDPRDGYEQYF. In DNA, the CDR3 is TGTGCCAGCAGTGACCCACGGGACGGCTACGAGCAGTACTTC.

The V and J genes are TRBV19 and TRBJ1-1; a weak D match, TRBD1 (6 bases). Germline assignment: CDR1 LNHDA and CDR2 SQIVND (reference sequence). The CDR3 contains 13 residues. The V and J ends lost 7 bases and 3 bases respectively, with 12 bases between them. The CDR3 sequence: CASNWGPDTEAFF. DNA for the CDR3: TGTGCCAGTAATTGGGGGCCAGACACTGAAGCTTTCTTT.

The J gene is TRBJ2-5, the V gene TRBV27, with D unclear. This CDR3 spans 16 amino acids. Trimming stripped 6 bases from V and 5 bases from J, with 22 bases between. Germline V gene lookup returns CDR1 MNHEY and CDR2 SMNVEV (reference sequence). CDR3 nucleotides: TGTGCCAGCAGGGGCCCCAAAAACATAGCCTCGGAGACCCAGTACTTC. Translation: CASRGPKNIASETQYF.

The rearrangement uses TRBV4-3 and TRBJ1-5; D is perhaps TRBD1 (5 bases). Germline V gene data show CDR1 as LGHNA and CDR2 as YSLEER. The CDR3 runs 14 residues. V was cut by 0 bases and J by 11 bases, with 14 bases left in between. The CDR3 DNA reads TGCGCCAGCAGCCAAGAAGGCAGGGCCGGGGCCCAGCATTTT. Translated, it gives CASSQEGRAGAQHF.